Shown below are 23 T cell receptor beta chains from a single sample sequenced in a study of Graves' ophthalmopathy and Graves' hyperthyroidism. Amplification targeted the TCR beta CDR3 regions, with RNA transcripts as the source material. First-round RT-PCR employed HTBI primers, with a second-round multiplex PCR after it. Using its own MiXCR run on the multiplex PCR reads, TCRdb lists one record per CDR3 protein. Here the sample spans about 1.2 million distinct CDR3 sequences, less than 45% being singletons. The sample was peripheral blood or thyroid tissue (not recorded which). Source of these receptors: an adult man with Graves' hyperthyroidism.

V gene TRBV11-2 combines with J gene TRBJ2-6; 7 positions agree with TRBD1. V was clipped by 2 bases and J by 9 bases; unmatched bases: 4. The length of the CDR3 is 14 residues. Germline lookup yields CDR1 SGHAT and CDR2 FQNNGV. The CDR3 sequence is CASSLTGDINVLTF. DNA of the CDR3: TGTGCCAGCAGCTTAACAGGGGACATCAACGTCCTGACTTTC.

A word on this clonotype: A junction end diverges from the germline sequence, so it may reflect a read error. V is TRBV2 and J is TRBJ2-2; tentative D call: TRBD2 (6 bases). The germline V gene has CDR1 SNHLY and CDR2 FYNNEI. CDR3 length: 12 amino acids. CDR3 DNA: TGTGCCAGCAGTGGGACTACCTCGGAGCAGTTTTTT. It translates to CASSGTTSEQFF. The full variable domain, with the rest looked up from reference TRBV2 and TRBJ2-2, is EPEVTQTPSHQVTQMGQEVILRCVPISNHLYFYWYRQILGQKVEFLVSFYNNEISEKSEIFDDQFSVERPDGSNFTLKIRSTKLEDSAMYFCASSGTTSEQFFGEGSRLTVL.

This clonotype has at least ten counts. The rearrangement joins TRBV25-1 to TRBJ2-5; 9 bases align to TRBD2. Germline lookup yields CDR1 MGHDK and CDR2 SYGVNS. This CDR3 has 14 residues. Trimming at V came to 4 bases and at J to 2 bases, leaving 2 bases not matched to a gene. The CDR3 reads CASSGLAVQETQYF. The CDR3 nucleotides read TGTGCCAGCAGTGGACTAGCGGTGCAAGAGACCCAGTACTTC.

This clonotype has a count of ten or more. The genes are TRBV15 and TRBJ2-5; D may correspond to TRBD1 or TRBD2 (6 bases each). Germline V gene data show CDR1 as LNHNV and CDR2 as YYDKDF (reference sequence). V lost 5 bases and J lost 2, with 9 bases in between. The CDR3 runs to 13 residues. CDR3 nucleotide sequence: TGTGCCACCAGCCCGGGGGCACAAGAGACCCAGTACTTC. Residues: CATSPGAQETQYF.

The J gene is TRBJ2-5, the V gene TRBV7-2; perhaps TRBD2 as D (6 bases). From germline, CDR1 is SGHTA and CDR2 FQGNSA. This CDR3 has 15 residues. Trimming removed 4 bases at V and 1 base at J, with 13 bases between. The CDR3 loop reads CASSSPGGTQETQYF. CDR3 sequence (DNA): TGTGCCAGCAGCTCCCCCGGCGGGACCCAAGAGACCCAGTACTTC.

This chain joins TRBV15 and TRBJ2-7, with 7 bases aligning to TRBD1. This CDR3 is 17 amino acids long. CDR1 and CDR2 (germline): LNHNV, YYDKDF (reference sequence). J lost 6 bases, V lost 0 bases, and 14 bases had no gene match. This CDR3 reads CATSREDRGPDHFEQYF. The CDR3 bases are TGTGCCACCAGCAGAGAGGATAGGGGGCCCGATCACTTCGAGCAGTACTTC.

The chain joins TRBV9 to TRBJ1-1, with D possibly being TRBD1 (6 bases). The CDR3 is made up of 12 amino acids. V lost 7 bases, J lost 7 bases, and 14 bases lay in between. Germline V gene data show CDR1 as SGDLS and CDR2 as YYNGEE. The CDR3 sequence: CASSPGDVEAFF. Here the CDR3 DNA reads TGTGCCAGCTCACCAGGGGACGTTGAAGCTTTCTTT.

This clonotype was recorded many times. The chain is built from TRBV5-1 and TRBJ1-1; no clear D. Trimming removed 0 bases at V and 0 bases at J, with 15 bases between. Germline CDR1 is SGHRS and CDR2 is YFSETQ. CDR3 length: 17 residues. The DNA of the CDR3 is TGCGCCAGCAGCTTGGGGTGGGCCGGGGTGATGAACACTGAAGCTTTCTTT. Translation: CASSLGWAGVMNTEAFF.

This clonotype came up many times. The rearrangement uses TRBV2 and TRBJ2-7, with 7 nucleotides matching TRBD2. Unmatched junction bases numbered 7, after V lost 5 bases and J lost 3 bases. This CDR3 comprises 14 residues. Per germline, CDR1 SNHLY and CDR2 FYNNEI. Here the CDR3 DNA reads TGTGCCAGCAGTCTCCCGCGGGGGAGCTACGAGCAGTACTTC. This translates into CASSLPRGSYEQYF.

The V and J genes are TRBV4-1 and TRBJ1-4; no clear D gene. With 2 bases removed from V and 8 bases from J, the gap between germline ends came to 12 bases. The CDR3 is made up of 14 amino acids. CDR1 and CDR2 (germline): MGHRA, YSYEKL. Written as DNA, the CDR3 is TGCGCCAGCAGCCAAACAATTGACCACGAAAAACTGTTTTTT. Its translation is CASSQTIDHEKLFF.

CDR3 region: CASSGGLAGPYEQYF. In DNA form, the CDR3 reads TGCGCCAGCAGCGGGGGACTAGCGGGACCCTACGAGCAGTACTTC. This chain connects TRBV5-1 to TRBJ2-7, with 13 bases fitting TRBD2. This CDR3 is 15 amino acids long. The V and J ends lost 4 bases and 2 bases, in that order; junction bases with no gene match: 3. Germline CDR1 SGHRS, CDR2 YFSETQ.

V gene TRBV25-1 combines with J gene TRBJ2-7; D is unclear. Trimming removed 3 bases at V and 1 base at J, with 10 bases between. Germline lookup yields CDR1 MGHDK and CDR2 SYGVNS. The CDR3 sequence is 14 residues long. CDR3 bases: TGTGCCAGCAGTGATCCTCGCGCGTCCTACGAGCAGTACTTC. It codes for CASSDPRASYEQYF.

A few counts support this clonotype. V gene TRBV12-3 or TRBV12-4 combines with J gene TRBJ2-5; 8 bases are a match to TRBD1. The V segment lost 5 bases and the J segment 4 bases; nucleotides outside the gene matches: 9. This CDR3 comprises 15 residues. The CDR3 loop reads CASSTGQGLTETQYF. The DNA of the CDR3 is TGTGCCAGCAGTACTGGACAGGGCTTGACAGAGACCCAGTACTTC.

This clonotype appeared many times. The chain joins TRBV20-1 to TRBJ2-5; 9 nucleotides agree with TRBD1. This CDR3 region has 13 residues. The junction had 5 bases not matched to a gene; V was cut back by 6 bases and J by 3 bases. In germline, CDR1 is DFQATT, CDR2 SNEGSKA (reference sequence). This CDR3 reads CSADRDREETQYF. CDR3 nucleotide sequence: TGCAGTGCAGACCGGGACAGGGAAGAGACCCAGTACTTC.

CDR3 protein: CASRKIISGIYEQYF. The CDR3 coding sequence is TGTGCCAGCAGGAAAATAATTTCGGGGATCTACGAGCAGTACTTC. The gene calls are TRBV7-9 and TRBJ2-7; perhaps TRBD2 as D (5 bases). CDR1 SEHNR and CDR2 FQNEAQ come from the germline V gene (reference sequence). The length of the CDR3 is 15 residues. Trimming pared 6 bases from V and 3 bases from J, leaving 18 bases between.

This chain joins TRBV18 and TRBJ2-5, with TRBD1 matching 8 bases. Germline values: CDR1 KGHSH, CDR2 LQKENI. The CDR3 runs 15 residues. J gave up 5 bases and V 6 bases, and 11 bases lay outside the gene matches. The CDR3 loop reads CASSLEDRDLETQYF. CDR3 bases: TGTGCCAGCTCCCTCGAGGACAGGGATCTTGAGACCCAGTACTTC.

The chain has TRBV15 and TRBJ1-3; 8 bases align to TRBD1. The V gene's germline CDR1 is LNHNV and CDR2 YYDKDF (reference sequence). V dropped 0 bases and J dropped 2; count of bases not matched to a gene: 12. The CDR3 runs to 19 residues. The CDR3 reads CATSRDRGDRFITGNTIYF. In nucleotides, the CDR3 is TGTGCCACCAGCAGAGATAGAGGGGACAGGTTTATTACTGGAAACACCATATATTTT.

V usage is TRBV24-1 and J usage is TRBJ2-5; weak D call: TRBD1 (6 bases). V was cut by 5 bases and J by 5 bases, with 14 bases left in between. This CDR3 contains 14 residues. CDR1 is KGHDR and CDR2 is SFDVKD in the germline V gene. CDR3 coding DNA: TGTGCCACCAGTGCCCCAGGGGTTTGGGAGACCCAGTACTTC. Protein: CATSAPGVWETQYF.

This clonotype has a count of ten or more. Sequence at one end of the junction differs from germline and may be a read error. The chain combines TRBV18 with TRBJ1-5; D is unclear. CDR3 size: 13 residues. Germline V CDR1 and CDR2: KGHSH, LQKENI. The CDR3, as DNA: TGCGCCAGCAGCCCGGGTAGCGATCAGCCCCAGCATTTT. Translating it yields CASSPGSDQPQHF.

Notes on this clonotype: Just one base apart from a much larger clone, this may be a read error. The rearrangement links TRBV6-6 to TRBJ1-1; the D is unclear. Trimming removed 4 bases at V and 6 bases at J, with 12 bases between. Per the germline V gene, CDR1 is MNHNY and CDR2 is SVGAGI (reference sequence). The CDR3 loop spans 13 amino acids. CDR3 loop: CASSSEAVAEAFF. CDR3 sequence (DNA): TGTGCCAGCAGTTCCGAGGCTGTGGCTGAAGCTTTCTTT.

The gene calls are TRBV10-3 and TRBJ1-3, with D possibly matching TRBD1 (5 bases). Germline assignment: CDR1 ENHRY and CDR2 SYGVKD. Trimming stripped 10 bases from V and 7 bases from J, with 8 bases between. This CDR3 is built from 10 residues. Here the CDR3 DNA reads TGTGCCACGGACAAGAACACCATATATTTT. It specifies CATDKNTIYF.

This clonotype occurred many times. The CDR3 loop is CSANREPGQPQHF. The DNA of the CDR3 is TGCAGTGCAAACAGGGAGCCGGGTCAGCCCCAGCATTTT. J is TRBJ1-5 and V is TRBV20-1; a weak D match, TRBD1 (6 bases). V gave up 6 bases and J gave up 6 bases, with 15 bases separating them. The length of the CDR3 is 13 residues. CDR1 and CDR2 (germline): DFQATT, SNEGSKA (reference sequence).

This clonotype came up a few times. The chain has TRBV12-3 or TRBV12-4 and TRBJ1-3, with 7 bases matching TRBD1. CDR3 length: 14 residues. The V and J ends lost 6 bases and 4 bases, in that order; junction bases with no gene match: 6. The chain's CDR3 is CASRGQQAGNTIYF. Here the CDR3 DNA reads TGTGCCAGCAGGGGACAGCAAGCAGGAAACACCATATATTTT.